The 18 T cell receptor beta chains given below trace back to one sample, sequenced in a study of post-analysis software for immune sequencing data (dated by TCRdb to the mid-2010s). Broad study findings and their caveats: Significantly higher frequencies in patients than in controls were found for roughly five TRBV segments, including TRBV5-6, TRBV5-1 and TRBV20-1.

Library generation was performed with PCR. TCRdb lists the instrument as Illumina HiSeq 2500. To reduce PCR and sequencing biases, unique molecular identifiers were built into the TCR beta cDNA libraries. TCRdb's own reprocessing of the public reads used fastp at Q25 and MiXCR and kept productive beta chains. Entries that share a CDR3 protein sequence are merged under the most common genes and DNA. The sample table contains approximately 350,000 distinct CDR3 sequences; only one count was recorded for about a third of them. The ten largest clones represent around 15% of the sample. Their antigens remain unidentified. What was sequenced was blood. The receptors stem from a girl aged 10-17 years with multiple sclerosis.

The chain links TRBV20-1 to TRBJ2-5; 8 bases align to TRBD1. With V trimmed by 2 bases and J by 5 bases, 10 bases remained unmatched. Germline CDR1 and CDR2: DFQATT and SNEGSKA (reference sequence). The length of the CDR3 is 15 residues. CDR3 residues: CSARMGRGQRETQYF. CDR3 DNA sequence: TGCAGTGCTAGAATGGGCAGGGGGCAGAGGGAGACCCAGTACTTC.

The chain links TRBV4-1 to TRBJ1-6; D is unresolved. Looked up from germline, CDR1 is MGHRA and CDR2 is YSYEKL. This CDR3 is built from 15 residues. Trimming took 1 base from V and 9 from J, leaving 13 bases between them. In DNA form, the CDR3 reads TGCGCCAGCAGCCAAGCGGAGGGAGGTGGTTCACCCCTCCACTTT. Translation: CASSQAEGGGSPLHF.

This chain links TRBV4-2 with TRBJ2-7; D unclear. Germline CDR1 and CDR2: LGHNA and YNFKEQ. There are 14 residues in the CDR3. Between the trimmed V and J ends, which lost 0 bases and 2 bases, there was a span of 8 bases. As DNA, the CDR3 is TGTGCCAGCAGCCAAGATCTACAGCCCTACGAGCAGTACTTC. Residues: CASSQDLQPYEQYF.

The rearrangement uses TRBV5-1 and TRBJ1-1; 8 positions agree with TRBD1. The J segment lost 4 bases and the V segment lost 4 bases, leaving 12 bases of the junction unmatched. Per the germline V gene, CDR1 is SGHRS and CDR2 is YFSETQ. The CDR3 has 16 amino acids. The CDR3 DNA follows: TGCGCCAGCAGCCTTACCTCCACGACAGGGGCCACTGAAGCTTTCTTT. Translated, it gives CASSLTSTTGATEAFF.

The rearrangement joins TRBV5-1 to TRBJ1-4; 7 positions match TRBD1. Trimming at V came to 3 bases and at J to 2 bases, leaving 7 bases not matched to a gene. CDR1 and CDR2 from the germline V gene are SGHRS and YFSETQ. The CDR3 loop spans 16 amino acids. The CDR3 loop is CASSSTGSATNEKLFF. CDR3 sequence (DNA): TGCGCCAGCAGCTCGACAGGGAGCGCTACTAATGAAAAACTGTTTTTT.

This sequence joins TRBV6-8 and TRBJ2-4; tentative D call: TRBD1 (6 bases). The CDR3 is 16 residues long. Germline V CDR1 and CDR2: MNHGY, SAAAGT. Deletions cut 8 bases from V and 6 bases from J, with 23 bases between. CDR3 bases: TGTGCCAGCCGTCCTCACAACCACACCAGGGGAAACATTCAGTACTTC. Amino acids: CASRPHNHTRGNIQYF.

This clonotype was seen more than once but under ten times. This chain links TRBV6-2 or TRBV6-3 with TRBJ2-2; D remains ambiguous. The germline V gene has CDR1 MNHEY and CDR2 SVGEGT. The CDR3 is 13 residues long. With 5 bases removed from V and 6 bases from J, the gap between germline ends came to 10 bases. The CDR3 region is CASSQTPAGELFF. The CDR3 region has the DNA TGTGCCAGCAGTCAGACCCCCGCCGGGGAGCTGTTTTTT.

The chain is built from TRBV9 and TRBJ1-2, with TRBD1 matching 9 bases. Germline CDR1 SGDLS, CDR2 YYNGEE. This CDR3 is built from 14 residues. V trimming: 3 bases; J trimming: 3 bases; junction bases outside the gene matches: 3. The chain's CDR3 is CASSGGQGYYGYTF. The DNA of the CDR3 is TGTGCCAGCAGCGGGGGACAGGGCTACTATGGCTACACCTTC.

The genes are TRBV3-1 and TRBJ1-6, with 8 bases matching TRBD1. Germline V lookup: CDR1 LGHDT, CDR2 YNNKEL (reference sequence). The CDR3 has 13 amino acids. Trimming took 4 bases from V and 9 from J; bases not matched to a gene: 2. The CDR3 protein is CASSPDRVSPLHF. The CDR3 coding sequence is TGTGCCAGCAGCCCGGACAGGGTTTCACCCCTCCACTTT.

The CDR3 region has the DNA TGCAGTGCTATAACTAGCGGGGGGGCAGATACGCAGTATTTT. Amino acid sequence: CSAITSGGADTQYF. This rearrangement joins TRBV20-1 to TRBJ2-3; the match to TRBD2 covers 13 bases. J gave up 4 bases and V 4 bases, and 2 bases lay outside the gene matches. The CDR3 loop spans 14 amino acids. Germline V gene sequence: CDR1 DFQATT, CDR2 SNEGSKA (reference sequence).

This clonotype came up many times. This CDR3 is CASSASGQAQYF. The CDR3 nucleotides are TGTGCCAGCAGCGCCTCCGGGCAAGCGCAGTACTTC. V is TRBV9 and J is TRBJ2-7; unclear D gene. This CDR3 is built from 12 residues. V was shortened by 3 bases and J by 9 bases, with 13 bases between the two germline ends. CDR1 SGDLS and CDR2 YYNGEE come from the germline V gene.

This clonotype was recorded a few times. This chain connects TRBV5-1 to TRBJ1-1; no reliable D call. There are 14 residues in the CDR3. Germline V lookup: CDR1 SGHRS, CDR2 YFSETQ. Trimming removed 2 bases at V and 4 bases at J, with 12 bases between. The DNA for the CDR3 is TGCGCCAGCAGCTTAGGTCATGGGATCACTGAAGCTTTCTTT. Amino acid sequence: CASSLGHGITEAFF.

The J gene is TRBJ2-3, the V gene TRBV5-1; 9 nucleotides match TRBD1. The CDR3 covers 16 residues. Germline-derived CDR1 and CDR2 are SGHRS and YFSETQ. V lost 5 bases and J lost 5; bases outside the gene matches: 12. The CDR3 DNA is TGCGCCAGCAGTCTGTACCGGGACAGGGCGGGAGATACGCAGTATTTT. Translated: CASSLYRDRAGDTQYF.

This clonotype was recorded once. The CDR3 carries no conserved terminal phenylalanine or tryptophan, so it likely arises from a read error. The rearrangement joins TRBV4-2 to TRBJ2-3; TRBD1 matches 8 bases. V dropped 4 bases and J dropped 11; count of bases not matched to a gene: 2. The germline gives CDR1 LGHNA, CDR2 YNFKEQ. The CDR3 runs to 11 residues. The CDR3 nucleotides read TGTGCCAGCAGCCGGACAGGGATGCAGTATCTT. This codes for CASSRTGMQYL.

The chain couples TRBV12-3 or TRBV12-4 to TRBJ1-3; tentatively, D is TRBD1 (5 bases). The length of the CDR3 is 17 residues. V shed 1 base and J shed 4 bases, with 17 bases lying between them. The CDR3 is CASSLGEGVATGNTIYF. As DNA, the CDR3 is TGTGCCAGCAGTTTAGGGGAAGGGGTAGCGACCGGAAACACCATATATTTT.

The chain joins TRBV5-1 to TRBJ2-5; TRBD2 aligns across 8 bases. The CDR3 extends over 15 amino acids. Germline CDR1 SGHRS, CDR2 YFSETQ. J lost 11 bases, V lost 1 base, and 13 bases had no gene match. CDR3 nucleotide sequence: TGCGCCAGCAGCTTGTTCGGGGGGGAATGGAATGAGCAGTACTTC. Translation: CASSLFGGEWNEQYF.

The chain carries TRBV6-2 or TRBV6-3 and TRBJ2-7; 10 bases match TRBD2. Germline V CDR1 and CDR2: MNHEY, SVGEGT. The CDR3 is 16 residues long. V was pared by 4 bases and J by 0 bases, with 6 bases of the junction left unmatched. CDR3 protein: CASSSRSSGGSYEQYF. As DNA, the CDR3 is TGTGCCAGCAGTTCCCGTTCTAGCGGGGGCTCCTACGAGCAGTACTTC.

This chain joins TRBV6-2 or TRBV6-3 and TRBJ2-7; tentatively, D is TRBD2 (6 bases). Trimming removed 4 bases from V and 5 bases from J, with 15 bases in between. Germline assignment: CDR1 MNHEY and CDR2 SVGEGT. The CDR3 contains 14 residues. DNA for the CDR3: TGTGCCAGCAGTTCCACTAGCTTCTACAACGAGCAGTACTTC. Its translation is CASSSTSFYNEQYF.